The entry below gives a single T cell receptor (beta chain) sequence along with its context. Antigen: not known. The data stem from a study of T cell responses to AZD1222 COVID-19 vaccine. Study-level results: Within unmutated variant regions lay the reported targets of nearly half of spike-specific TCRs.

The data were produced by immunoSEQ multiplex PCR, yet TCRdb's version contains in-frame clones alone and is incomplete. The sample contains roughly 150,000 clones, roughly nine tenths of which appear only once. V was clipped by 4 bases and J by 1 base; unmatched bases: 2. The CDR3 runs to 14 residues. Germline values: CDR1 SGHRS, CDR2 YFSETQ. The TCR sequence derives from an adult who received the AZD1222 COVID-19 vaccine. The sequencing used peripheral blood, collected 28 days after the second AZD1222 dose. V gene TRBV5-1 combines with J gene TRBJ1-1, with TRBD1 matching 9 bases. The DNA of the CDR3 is TGCGCCAGCAGCATGGGACAGGGGAACACTGAAGCTTTCTTT. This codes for CASSMGQGNTEAFF.